The present T cell receptor beta chain was sequenced within a study of TIL therapy for anti-PD-1-resistant metastatic lung cancer. The wider study: Patients then received nivolumab; progressors got lymphodepletion, TIL and IL-2. By whole-exome sequencing, median non-synonymous tumor mutation burden was roughly 1.6 mutations per megabase.

The CDR3 runs 15 residues. The germline V gene encodes CDR1 SGHTA and CDR2 FQGNSA. The V segment lost 6 bases and the J segment 4 bases; nucleotides outside the gene matches: 5. Sequencing used immunoSEQ v3. Assay used: immunoSEQ multiplex PCR; TCRdb lists only in-frame clones, some missing. The sample contains around 50,000 clones, about 73% of which appear only once. The sample's time point: pre-treatment sample, taken before nivolumab and TIL therapy. The rearrangement links TRBV7-2 to TRBJ2-5; 13 bases agree with TRBD2. Material: blood, obtained at baseline. The receptor's source is a person aged 25 to 80 with non-small cell lung cancer. This CDR3 is CASRSTSGGLETQYF. Written as DNA, the CDR3 is TGTGCCAGCAGGTCGACTAGCGGGGGGTTAGAGACCCAGTACTTC.